What follows describes a single T cell receptor (beta chain). The antigen is undetermined. The CDR3 totals 15 residues. Germline V lookup: CDR1 SNHLY, CDR2 FYNNEI. The V segment lost 6 bases and the J segment 5 bases; nucleotides outside the gene matches: 10. Uncontrolled infections, other autoimmune diseases, pregnancy or lactation led to exclusion of patients. The diagnostic basis comprised clinical symptoms, serum thyroxine and TRAb, thyroid ultrasound and orbital computed tomography. The record originates from a study of T cells in Graves' hyperthyroidism and ophthalmopathy. Study-wide findings and caveats: The blood repertoire included most of the expanded thyroid clonotypes above 0.001.

The investigators amplified TCR beta CDR3 regions from RNA transcripts. An initial round of RT-PCR targeting the TCR CDR3 relied on the HTBI primer set. TCRdb re-analysed the multiplex PCR reads in MiXCR, keeping a single row per CDR3 protein. The sample carries approximately 700,000 distinct CDR3 sequences, less than 45% recorded once. The rearrangement links TRBV2 to TRBJ2-5; 9 positions match TRBD2. The sequence was collected from an adult man with Graves' disease, either hyperthyroidism or ophthalmopathy (not recorded which). Sequencing was performed on peripheral blood or thyroid tissue (not recorded which). The CDR3 nucleotides read TGTGCCAGCAGGAGGACGGCGGGGGGGCTTGAGACCCAGTACTTC. Its translation: CASRRTAGGLETQYF. The variable domain in full, completed from reference TRBV2 and TRBJ2-5, reads EPEVTQTPSHQVTQMGQEVILRCVPISNHLYFYWYRQILGQKVEFLVSFYNNEISEKSEIFDDQFSVERPDGSNFTLKIRSTKLEDSAMYFCASRRTAGGLETQYFGPGTRLLVL.